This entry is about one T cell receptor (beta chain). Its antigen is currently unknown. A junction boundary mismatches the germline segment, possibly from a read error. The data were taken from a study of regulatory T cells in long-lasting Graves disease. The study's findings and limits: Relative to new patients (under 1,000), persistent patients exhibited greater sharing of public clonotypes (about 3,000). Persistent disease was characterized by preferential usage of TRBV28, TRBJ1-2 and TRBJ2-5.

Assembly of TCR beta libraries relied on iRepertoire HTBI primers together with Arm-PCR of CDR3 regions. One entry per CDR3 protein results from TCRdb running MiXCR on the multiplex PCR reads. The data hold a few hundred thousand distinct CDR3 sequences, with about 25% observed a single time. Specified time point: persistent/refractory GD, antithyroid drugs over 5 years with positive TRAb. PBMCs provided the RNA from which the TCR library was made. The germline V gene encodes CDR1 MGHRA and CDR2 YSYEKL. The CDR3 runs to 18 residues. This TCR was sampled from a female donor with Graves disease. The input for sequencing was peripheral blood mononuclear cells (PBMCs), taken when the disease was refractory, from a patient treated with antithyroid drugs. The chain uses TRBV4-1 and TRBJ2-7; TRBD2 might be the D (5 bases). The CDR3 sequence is CASSQDLTMVTISSEQYF. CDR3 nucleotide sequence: TGCGCCAGCAGCCAAGATCTCACGATGGTGACTATCTCCTCCGAGCAGTACTTC.